This passage covers 15 T cell receptor beta chains from one sample sequenced in a study of control samples from healthy donors and cancer patients. The repertoire was sequenced with immunoSEQ multiplex PCR; TCRdb's copy has only in-frame clones and lacks some. The table has 150,000 to 200,000 clones, over 85% seen once. Sequencing input: blood. These receptor sequences come from a man aged 25 to 40 in good health.

The chain carries TRBV7-8 and TRBJ1-1; D remains ambiguous. Germline-derived CDR1 and CDR2 are SGHVS and FQNEAQ. V was trimmed by 1 base and J by 5 bases, leaving 14 bases between them. The CDR3 totals 15 residues. The CDR3, as DNA: TGTGCCAGCAGCTTAGGTCAAAGTCCGGGGACTGAAGCTTTCTTT. It encodes CASSLGQSPGTEAFF.

The chain carries TRBV30 and TRBJ2-5; a weak D match, TRBD1 (5 bases). The CDR3 extends over 15 amino acids. V was pared by 5 bases and J by 2 bases, with 18 bases between. Germline lookup yields CDR1 GTSNPN and CDR2 SVGIG (reference sequence). Here the CDR3 DNA reads TGTGCCTGGGTTGTTGACAGTGGGATACAAGAGACCCAGTACTTC. It is translated as CAWVVDSGIQETQYF. The full variable domain, completed using reference TRBV30 and TRBJ2-5, is SQTIHQWPATLVQPVGSPLSLECTVEGTSNPNLYWYRQAAGRGLQLLFYSVGIGQISSEVPQNLSASRPQDRQFILSSKKLLLSDSGFYLCAWVVDSGIQETQYFGPGTRLLVL.

The chain couples TRBV7-9 to TRBJ2-2, with D possibly being TRBD1 (6 bases). Germline CDR1 is SEHNR and CDR2 is FQNEAQ (reference sequence). V lost 5 bases and J 4 bases, leaving 11 bases between the germline ends. CDR3 length equals 14 residues. CDR3 sequence (DNA): TGTGCCAGCAGCCCAGGGGTGGGCACCGGGGAGCTGTTTTTT. It specifies CASSPGVGTGELFF.

The J gene is TRBJ1-1, the V gene TRBV4-3, with D hard to call. Germline loops: CDR1 LGHNA, CDR2 YSLEER. Trimming shortened V by 0 bases and J by 11 bases, and 13 bases separated the two germline ends. The CDR3 covers 13 residues. The CDR3 nucleotides are TGCGCCAGCAGCCAAGAATCAATGCGGCAGGCTTTCTTT. Protein: CASSQESMRQAFF.

This chain connects TRBV2 to TRBJ1-2; D remains ambiguous. This CDR3 has 15 amino acids. V was pared by 2 bases and J by 8 bases, with 18 bases between. Germline lookup yields CDR1 SNHLY and CDR2 FYNNEI. CDR3 loop: CASSESGPQRGGYTF. CDR3 bases: TGTGCCAGCAGTGAAAGTGGCCCCCAACGAGGGGGCTACACCTTC.

The V gene is TRBV7-2, the J gene TRBJ2-7; D unclear. The CDR3 consists of 13 residues. Per the germline V gene, CDR1 is SGHTA and CDR2 is FQGNSA. V lost 7 bases, J lost 0 bases, and 10 bases lay in between. The CDR3 region has the DNA TGTGCCAGCACCGAATACCTCTCCTACGAGCAGTACTTC. It encodes CASTEYLSYEQYF.

The chain joins TRBV6-1 to TRBJ1-5; no clear D. Trimming took 2 bases from V and 4 from J, leaving 12 bases between them. The CDR3 has 15 amino acids. Germline V lookup: CDR1 MNHNS, CDR2 SASEGT. In DNA form, the CDR3 reads TGTGCCAGCAGTGAATCTCGTGGTGGGAATCAGCCCCAGCATTTT. It yields the protein CASSESRGGNQPQHF.

The chain is built from TRBV7-6 and TRBJ1-5; 8 nucleotides agree with TRBD1. V was pared by 4 bases and J by 4 bases, with 6 bases of the junction left unmatched. The length of the CDR3 is 15 residues. Germline V lookup: CDR1 SGHVS, CDR2 FNYEAQ. The CDR3 bases are TGTGCCAGCAGCTCCAGACAGGGGTGGAATCAGCCCCAGCATTTT. Its translation is CASSSRQGWNQPQHF.

The CDR3 reads CASSFSTRLVNEQYF. DNA for the CDR3: TGTGCCAGCAGTTTCTCCACACGGTTGGTGAACGAGCAGTACTTC. The chain is built from TRBV28 and TRBJ2-7; no definite D call. The CDR3 sequence is 15 residues long. Germline values: CDR1 MDHEN, CDR2 SYDVKM. The V and J ends lost 3 bases and 5 bases respectively, with 17 bases between them. The variable domain in full, with the rest retrieved from reference TRBV28 and TRBJ2-7, is DVKVTQSSRYLVKRTGEKVFLECVQDMDHENMFWYRQDPGLGLRLIYFSYDVKMKEKGDIPEGYSVSREKKERFSLILESASTNQTSMYLCASSFSTRLVNEQYFGPGTRLTVT.

This clone was counted a single time. The J gene is TRBJ2-7, the V gene TRBV7-2; D unclear. This CDR3 is built from 12 residues. The germline V and J ends were trimmed by 5 bases and 9 bases, with 14 bases remaining between them. Germline V gene data show CDR1 as SGHTA and CDR2 as FQGNSA. The CDR3 DNA sequence: TGTGCCAGCAGCATCGACTCCCCCGGGCAGTACTTC. Translated: CASSIDSPGQYF.

The chain recombines TRBV28 with TRBJ1-1; D is unclear. The CDR3 covers 14 residues. The V end was cut by 4 bases, the J end by 1 base, with 10 bases between. The V gene's germline CDR1 is MDHEN and CDR2 SYDVKM. The CDR3 bases are TGTGCCAGCAGTTCCTGGGGTGCGAACACTGAAGCTTTCTTT. Protein sequence: CASSSWGANTEAFF.

This rearrangement joins TRBV11-3 to TRBJ2-2; maybe TRBD1 (7 bases). In germline, CDR1 is SGHNT, CDR2 YENEEA. V dropped 5 bases and J dropped 5 bases, with 15 bases sitting between them. CDR3 size: 15 residues. The CDR3 reads CASSRPQGTTGELFF. In nucleotides, the CDR3 is TGTGCCAGCAGCCGACCACAGGGGACTACCGGGGAGCTGTTTTTT.

This clone was picked up one time. This chain connects TRBV7-9 to TRBJ2-2; no clear D. The V end was cut by 5 bases, the J end by 5 bases, with 9 bases between. Germline V CDR1 and CDR2: SEHNR, FQNEAQ (reference sequence). The CDR3 contains 13 residues. The CDR3, as DNA: TGTGCCAGCAGCCCACAAGGTACCGGGGAGCTGTTTTTT. Encoded protein: CASSPQGTGELFF.

The gene calls are TRBV28 and TRBJ2-7; D is perhaps TRBD1 or TRBD2 (6 bases each). The CDR3 loop spans 15 amino acids. Germline assignment: CDR1 MDHEN and CDR2 SYDVKM. Between the trimmed V and J ends, which lost 2 bases and 3 bases, there was a span of 14 bases. The CDR3 is CASSLEGGLLYEQYF. CDR3 in DNA: TGTGCCAGCAGTTTAGAGGGGGGCTTACTCTACGAGCAGTACTTC. The whole variable domain, filled in from reference TRBV28 and TRBJ2-7, reads DVKVTQSSRYLVKRTGEKVFLECVQDMDHENMFWYRQDPGLGLRLIYFSYDVKMKEKGDIPEGYSVSREKKERFSLILESASTNQTSMYLCASSLEGGLLYEQYFGPGTRLTVT.

The CDR3: CASSLGGTTEQYF. CDR3 DNA: TGCGCCAGCAGCTTGGGCGGGACAACCGAGCAGTACTTC. V usage is TRBV5-1 and J usage is TRBJ2-7; possibly TRBD1 or TRBD2 for D (6 bases each). Trimming shortened V by 0 bases and J by 6 bases, and 10 bases separated the two germline ends. The CDR3 consists of 13 residues. Germline V gene data show CDR1 as SGHRS and CDR2 as YFSETQ.